Following are 8 T cell receptor beta chains from one sample sequenced in a study of control samples from healthy donors and cancer patients. Sequencing used immunoSEQ multiplex PCR; TCRdb keeps in-frame clones, though not all of them. In the table there are around 100,000 clones, roughly 92% of which are singletons. The material sequenced was blood. All receptors derive from a human donor in good health. The donor label of this sample is uncertain.

The chain employs TRBV6-1 and TRBJ2-5; TRBD1 might be the D (6 bases). Germline CDR1 reads MNHNS; CDR2 reads SASEGT. V was pared by 3 bases and J by 3 bases, with 14 bases between. This CDR3 region has 15 residues. CDR3 region: CASSDLGRGEETQYF. The CDR3, as DNA: TGTGCCAGCAGTGACCTGGGCAGGGGAGAAGAGACCCAGTACTTC.

The chain carries TRBV11-2 and TRBJ2-5, with 8 bases matching TRBD1. CDR1 and CDR2 (germline): SGHAT, FQNNGV. The junction had 8 bases not matched to a gene; V was cut back by 3 bases and J by 5 bases. This CDR3 comprises 15 residues. The CDR3 here is CASSFQGASRETQYF. CDR3 coding DNA: TGTGCCAGCAGCTTTCAGGGGGCGTCACGGGAGACCCAGTACTTC.

J is TRBJ2-3 and V is TRBV18; TRBD1 aligns across 8 bases. The CDR3 spans 13 residues. Germline V gene lookup returns CDR1 KGHSH and CDR2 LQKENI. V lost 4 bases and J lost 5; bases outside the gene matches: 2. CDR3 sequence: CASSRGQGDTQYF. The CDR3 region has the DNA TGTGCCAGCTCACGCGGACAGGGAGATACGCAGTATTTT.

The chain has TRBV14 and TRBJ1-2; no definite D call. The CDR3 loop spans 15 amino acids. Trimming shortened V by 0 bases and J by 8 bases, and 16 bases separated the two germline ends. In germline, CDR1 is SGHDN, CDR2 FVKESK. CDR3 in amino acids: CASSQDILGVEGYTF. CDR3 sequence (DNA): TGTGCCAGCAGCCAAGATATTCTAGGAGTAGAGGGCTACACCTTC.

This clone was seen only a few times. The V call is TRBV6-5, the J call TRBJ1-4, with 7 nucleotides matching TRBD1. CDR1 and CDR2 from the germline V gene are MNHEY and SVGAGI. The CDR3 consists of 13 residues. V lost 6 bases to trimming and J lost 7 bases; unmatched junction nucleotides: 5. CDR3 in amino acids: CASSRQGLEKLFF. In nucleotides, the CDR3 is TGTGCCAGCAGCCGACAGGGTCTTGAAAAACTGTTTTTT.

The chain combines TRBV18 with TRBJ2-5, with D perhaps given as TRBD1 or TRBD2 (5 bases each). The CDR3 spans 19 residues. Germline CDR1 KGHSH, CDR2 LQKENI. V dropped 6 bases and J dropped 5 bases, with 31 bases sitting between them. The CDR3 region is CASSLNFLGTNDMLETQYF. DNA of the CDR3: TGTGCCAGCTCCCTAAATTTTCTCGGGACCAATGATATGTTGGAGACCCAGTACTTC.

The chain joins TRBV10-1 to TRBJ1-1; D gene uncertain. The V end lost 3 bases, the J end lost 5 bases, and 22 bases lay between the germline ends. Germline CDR1 reads WNHNN; CDR2 reads SYGVQD (reference sequence). This CDR3 comprises 17 residues. CDR3 residues: CASSEIMSPRPLTEAFF. As DNA, the CDR3 is TGCGCCAGCAGTGAAATTATGAGTCCTCGGCCTTTGACTGAAGCTTTCTTT.

This chain links TRBV6-1 with TRBJ2-1; TRBD1 aligns across 11 bases. Germline values: CDR1 MNHNS, CDR2 SASEGT. J lost 5 bases, V lost 4 bases, and 10 bases had no gene match. The CDR3 consists of 17 residues. In DNA form, the CDR3 reads TGTGCCAGCAGTGCCAGGGACAGGGGGAGCCTTAACAATGAGCAGTTCTTC. Protein product: CASSARDRGSLNNEQFF.